Included here is one T cell receptor (beta chain) sequence, with context. Its antigen remains unidentified. The sample holds no much larger clone one base away, and base qualities are not on file. Each clonotype received, on average, approximately 9.9x coverage in deep resolution sequencing performed on a MiSeq, where the target depth lay between 1 in 1 million and 1 in 200,000 T cells. TCR beta libraries were generated with the immunoSEQ hsTCRB Kit. The source study handled its data this way. The data were analyzed with ImmunoSEQ Analyzer and ImmunoSEQ Data Assistant, and V, D and J gene assignments followed IMGT definitions. Clonality, which ranges from 0 to 1, was calculated as one minus the normalized Shannon entropy of productive rearrangement frequencies. Only overrepresented clonotypes making up at least 0.05% of each patient's repertoire were included in the public clonotype analysis. About a dozen age-matched healthy donor repertoires from immuneACCESS served as clonality controls. In its TCRdb copy, this immuneACCESS table keeps in-frame sequences only and misses some clones. Where compared with another copy, unresolved V genes explain less than half of these, and the others have no known cause. Clone size and V and J calls were adopted from that table, with D and trimming inferred from the DNA. For this sample the table gives 140,000 to 150,000 clones, of which 76% were detected only once. The ten largest clones capture 4.5% to 6% of the sample.

Its CDR3 holds 15 amino acids, cysteine through phenylalanine. This entry keeps only the CDR3 DNA: 45 bases, framed from base 1. Looking up the germline V gene yields CDR1 MNHEY and CDR2 SVGAGI. V is clipped by 2 bases and J by 9 bases, and the sequence between their germline boundaries is 14 bases long. The time point label for this specimen denotes: 24 months on ibrutinib. For TCR beta library preparation, about 2 micrograms of genomic DNA was extracted from cryopreserved PBMCs. Longitudinal blood samples from CLL patients on ibrutinib monotherapy underwent high-throughput TCR beta sequencing. The patients took part in an open-label, single-center phase 2 trial of ibrutinib monotherapy. This entry is derived from a study of cytotoxic CD8 clonotypes in ibrutinib-treated CLL (dated by TCRdb to the early 2020s). For the study in its entirety: In this cohort, approximately 15 patients were treatment-naive and approximately 10 were relapsed/refractory, while some 18 had unmutated IGHV. Responses were partial in roughly 24 patients and complete in 2; after median 68 months follow-up, about 14 stayed in remission and 12 progressed. Samples at response were collected after a median of about 12 months of treatment, with a range of about 6 to 36 months. Samples averaged approximately 260,000 productive templates and approximately 100,000 productive rearrangements. Longitudinal samples were available for about 30% of the 86 trial participants. Cryopreserved peripheral blood mononuclear cells were collected at three points: before therapy, at response, and at either sustained remission or disease progression. Patients were still on ibrutinib when every remission and progressive disease sample was collected. The full study reports these points: Public clonotypes were rare and either shrank or stayed stable during treatment, and the rise in clonality at ibrutinib response reflected expansion of private clonotypes. Clonality increased at ibrutinib response, stayed stable in sustained remission, and fell back toward baseline at progression. Sampling times were not matched between patients in sustained remission and patients whose disease was progressing, and lymph node repertoires were not examined. Baseline clonality was found to be higher than that of age-matched healthy donors and was strongly correlated with circulating CD8+ T-cell counts.

The origin of this receptor is a human donor with chronic lymphocytic leukemia. The rearrangement combines TRBV6-5 with TRBJ1-6; the D region possibly corresponds to TRBD1 (5 bases align). Material: PBMCs, obtained after 24 months of ibrutinib treatment. The sequenced DNA: TGTGCCAGCAGTTACGCCGGGGGATCCTCTTCACCCCTCCACTTT. Its translation reads: CASSYAGGSSSPLHF.